This T cell receptor beta chain was captured in a study of blood T cell dynamics during melanoma immunotherapy. This sample's time point: pre-treatment baseline. At 12 weeks after first infusion, RECIST 1.1 defined response for most patients. The CDR3 runs to 15 residues. CDR1 is SGHTA and CDR2 is FQGNSA in the germline V gene. V shed 5 bases and J 4 bases; nucleotides not matched to a gene: 5. This table comes from immunoSEQ multiplex PCR, and its TCRdb copy is limited to in-frame clones, with some not included. The sample records 15,000 to 20,000 clones, approximately 93% being singletons. This specimen consisted of blood, obtained from a patient treated with checkpoint blockade. This clonotype was sampled from a human donor with melanoma. The chain joins TRBV7-2 to TRBJ2-7, with 13 bases lining up with TRBD2. CDR3 amino acids: CASSPRTSGRYEQYF. The CDR3 DNA reads TGTGCCAGCAGCCCAAGGACTAGCGGGAGATACGAGCAGTACTTC.